The 6 T cell receptor beta chains reported below all come from one sample, sequenced in a study of cytomegalovirus exposure and HLA in healthy donors. Both 60 Vbeta primers and 13 Jbeta primers went into the PCR. Clones were sequenced by immunoSEQ multiplex PCR, and TCRdb holds only the in-frame ones, with some missing. The sample shows some 110,000 clones, around 75% of them seen only once. What was sequenced was PBMCs. The receptors stem from a woman under 30 in good health and CMV-seronegative.

The chain has TRBV4-1 and TRBJ2-7, with D perhaps TRBD1 (6 bases). Trimming cost V 2 bases and J 2 bases, with 19 bases left between them. In germline, CDR1 is MGHRA, CDR2 YSYEKL. The CDR3 is made up of 17 amino acids. The CDR3 nucleotides are TGCGCCAGCAGCCAACAAGGACAGAGCTTGGCGCCCTACGAGCAGTACTTC. It is translated as CASSQQGQSLAPYEQYF.

CDR3 residues: CASSFGGVDSGNTIYF. DNA of the CDR3: TGTGCCAGCAGTTTCGGGGGGGTCGACTCTGGAAACACCATATATTTT. This chain uses TRBV28 with TRBJ1-3, with D tentatively TRBD1 (5 bases). CDR1 and CDR2 from the germline V gene are MDHEN and SYDVKM. The CDR3 has 16 amino acids. V shed 3 bases and J shed 0 bases, with 12 bases lying between them.

This clone was counted only a few times. The chain links TRBV2 to TRBJ2-1; 7 bases line up with TRBD2. This CDR3 is built from 14 residues. Per the germline V gene, CDR1 is SNHLY and CDR2 is FYNNEI. The J segment lost 5 bases and the V segment lost 7 bases, leaving 8 bases of the junction unmatched. The CDR3 protein is CASNGGGKNNEQFF. The CDR3 nucleotides are TGTGCCAGCAATGGGGGGGGAAAGAACAATGAGCAGTTCTTC.

V and J are TRBV28 and TRBJ1-4, with 8 bases identical to TRBD1. This CDR3 region has 14 residues. V gave up 5 bases and J gave up 7 bases; unmatched junction bases: 6. Per germline, CDR1 MDHEN and CDR2 SYDVKM. CDR3 nucleotides: TGTGCCAGCAGTGCAGGGGGCGATACTGAAAAACTGTTTTTT. Its translation: CASSAGGDTEKLFF.

The chain is built from TRBV19 and TRBJ1-2; 8 bases match TRBD1. Trimming at V came to 7 bases and at J to 3 bases, leaving 13 bases not matched to a gene. The CDR3 consists of 16 residues. Germline CDR1 is LNHDA and CDR2 is SQIVND (reference sequence). This CDR3 is CASTRDRMVWYYGYTF. The CDR3 nucleotides are TGTGCCAGTACACGGGACAGGATGGTGTGGTACTATGGCTACACCTTC.

The chain uses TRBV6-1 and TRBJ1-2; D is undetermined. V was clipped by 3 bases and J by 2 bases, with 10 bases between them. The CDR3 sequence is 14 residues long. Per germline, CDR1 MNHNS and CDR2 SASEGT. As DNA, the CDR3 is TGTGCCAGCAGTGAGACGACACAGAACTATGGCTACACCTTC. This translates into CASSETTQNYGYTF.